These 27 T cell receptor beta chains were sequenced from one sample in a study of T cell responses to AZD1222 COVID-19 vaccine. Sequenced by immunoSEQ multiplex PCR; TCRdb stores in-frame clones only, minus some. Seen here are 120,000 or so clones, over 75% observed once, and the top ten hold around 6%. This material consisted of peripheral blood, taken on day 0 of AZD1222 vaccination. The receptor set was obtained from an adult in good health.

The chain combines TRBV28 with TRBJ2-1; TRBD2 agrees at 13 bases. Germline CDR1 is MDHEN and CDR2 is SYDVKM. With V trimmed by 6 bases and J by 4 bases, 6 bases remained unmatched. The CDR3 has 16 amino acids. CDR3 region: CASRHTSGGAYNEQFF. CDR3 DNA sequence: TGTGCCAGCAGGCACACTAGCGGGGGGGCGTACAATGAGCAGTTCTTC.

This clone was found a few times. V is TRBV19 and J is TRBJ1-1; TRBD1 is a possible D gene (5 bases). Trimming left V 7 bases short and J 4 bases short, with 16 bases between. Germline V CDR1 and CDR2: LNHDA, SQIVND (reference sequence). CDR3 length: 14 residues. CDR3 in amino acids: CASNGDWGGTEAFF. In DNA form, the CDR3 reads TGTGCCAGTAATGGGGACTGGGGGGGCACTGAAGCTTTCTTT.

V and J are TRBV6-5 and TRBJ1-1; no clear D. This CDR3 is built from 13 residues. Germline lookup yields CDR1 MNHEY and CDR2 SVGAGI. V was shortened by 3 bases and J by 1 base, with 6 bases between the two germline ends. CDR3: CASSYKQNTEAFF. In DNA, the CDR3 is TGTGCCAGCAGTTATAAGCAGAACACTGAAGCTTTCTTT.

J is TRBJ1-1 and V is TRBV7-3, with a tentative D call TRBD1 (5 bases). Per the germline V gene, CDR1 is SGHTA and CDR2 is FQGTGA. V shed 5 bases and J shed 8 bases, with 9 bases lying between them. This CDR3 contains 11 residues. The CDR3 nucleotides are TGTGCCAGCAGCACCGGGACCGAAGCTTTCTTT. As protein: CASSTGTEAFF.

This clone was seen a single time. The chain recombines TRBV28 with TRBJ2-7; perhaps D is TRBD1 or TRBD2 (7 bases each). Germline loops: CDR1 MDHEN, CDR2 SYDVKM. The CDR3 runs 13 residues. V dropped 7 bases and J dropped 6 bases, with 16 bases sitting between them. As DNA, the CDR3 is TGTGCCAGCACCTCAGGGGGGGGATCCGAGCAGTACTTC. It codes for CASTSGGGSEQYF.

The V call is TRBV11-1, the J call TRBJ1-2; D might be TRBD1 (6 bases). Germline-derived CDR1 and CDR2 are SGHAT and FQDESV (reference sequence). CDR3 length: 16 amino acids. V gave up 5 bases and J gave up 4 bases, with 20 bases separating them. CDR3 nucleotide sequence: TGTGCCAGCAGCGTTGGGGCAGGGGACCTCCTCTATGGCTACACCTTC. Protein: CASSVGAGDLLYGYTF.

This clone has only one observation. The rearrangement links TRBV7-9 to TRBJ2-5, with D perhaps matching TRBD1 (5 bases). V gave up 4 bases and J gave up 0 bases, with 12 bases separating them. Germline CDR1 SEHNR, CDR2 FQNEAQ (reference sequence). The CDR3 is 15 residues long. As DNA, the CDR3 is TGTGCCAGCAGCTCGATACGACAGCACCAAGAGACCCAGTACTTC. Translated, it gives CASSSIRQHQETQYF.

In its sample, this clone was seen once. The chain recombines TRBV2 with TRBJ2-7; 8 bases are shared with TRBD1. Trimming removed 3 bases from V and 3 bases from J; junction bases left unmatched: 10. The CDR3 runs 16 residues. Looked up from germline, CDR1 is SNHLY and CDR2 is FYNNEI. The CDR3 bases are TGTGCCAGCAGTGACACCGGGACAGGACGTGACTACGAGCAGTACTTC. It yields the protein CASSDTGTGRDYEQYF.

The rearrangement uses TRBV10-3 and TRBJ1-2; D not certain. Trimming shortened V by 6 bases and J by 2 bases, and 10 bases separated the two germline ends. CDR1 is ENHRY and CDR2 is SYGVKD in the germline V gene. This CDR3 is built from 13 residues. The CDR3 here is CAIRETGNYGYTF. CDR3 DNA sequence: TGTGCCATCAGAGAGACGGGGAACTATGGCTACACCTTC.

The V and J genes are TRBV7-9 and TRBJ2-7; TRBD1 matches 7 bases. J lost 4 bases, V lost 5 bases, and 2 bases had no gene match. Germline V gives CDR1 SEHNR, CDR2 FQNEAQ (reference sequence). This CDR3 spans 12 amino acids. The CDR3 reads CASSQTGYEQYF. CDR3 bases: TGTGCCAGCAGCCAGACAGGGTACGAGCAGTACTTC. The full variable domain, its missing parts supplied by reference TRBV7-9 and TRBJ2-7, is DTGVSQNPRHKITKRGQNVTFRCDPISEHNRLYWYRQTLGQGPEFLTYFQNEAQLEKSRLLSDRFSAERPKGSFSTLEIQRTEQGDSAMYLCASSQTGYEQYFGPGTRLTVT.

The chain employs TRBV28 and TRBJ2-5; weak D call: TRBD2 (7 bases). V lost 3 bases and J lost 5, with 13 bases in between. Germline CDR1 and CDR2: MDHEN and SYDVKM. The CDR3 covers 14 residues. CDR3: CASSFGGAGETQYF. The CDR3 bases are TGTGCCAGCAGTTTTGGGGGGGCGGGTGAGACCCAGTACTTC.

The CDR3: CASRIPRGPGNTIYF. CDR3 sequence (DNA): TGTGCCAGCAGAATCCCCAGGGGGCCTGGAAACACCATATATTTT. This sequence joins TRBV6-4 and TRBJ1-3; 8 nucleotides line up with TRBD1. The CDR3 is 15 residues long. Losses at the gene ends were 6 bases for V and 2 bases for J; bases not matched to a gene: 6. Germline values: CDR1 MRHNA, CDR2 SNTAGT.

This chain joins TRBV4-2 and TRBJ1-4; 8 nucleotides agree with TRBD1. CDR3 length: 16 residues. J lost 7 bases, V lost 0 bases, and 7 bases had no gene match. Germline V lookup: CDR1 LGHNA, CDR2 YNFKEQ. CDR3 residues: CASSQEGTGSSEKLFF. The CDR3 DNA is TGTGCCAGCAGCCAAGAGGGGACAGGAAGCAGTGAAAAACTGTTTTTT.

V is TRBV3-1 (or the pseudogene TRBV3-2) and J is TRBJ2-4, with D perhaps TRBD2 (7 bases). The CDR3 sequence is 14 residues long. Per germline, CDR1 LGHDT and CDR2 YNNKEL (reference sequence). With 1 base removed from V and 7 bases from J, the gap between germline ends came to 11 bases. The CDR3 DNA is TGTGCCAGCAGCCAAGCGGGGGGCCTGAACATTCAGTACTTC. It is translated as CASSQAGGLNIQYF.

The chain joins TRBV27 to TRBJ2-7; perhaps TRBD1 as D (5 bases). Trimming shortened V by 3 bases and J by 3 bases, and 12 bases separated the two germline ends. CDR1 is MNHEY, CDR2 SMNVEV, per germline (reference sequence). The CDR3 extends over 14 amino acids. This CDR3 reads CASSFRQGNYEQYF. For the CDR3, the DNA is TGTGCCAGCAGTTTTAGGCAGGGAAACTACGAGCAGTACTTC.

This chain uses TRBV28 with TRBJ1-1; TRBD1 matches at 9 bases. The CDR3 runs 14 residues. Germline CDR1 MDHEN, CDR2 SYDVKM. V shed 7 bases, J shed 4 bases, and the junction held 7 bases outside the gene matches. CDR3 sequence (DNA): TGTGCCAGCACCGTAGACAGGGGGGGCACTGAAGCTTTCTTT. As protein: CASTVDRGGTEAFF.

V usage is TRBV5-6 and J usage is TRBJ1-2; possible D gene TRBD1, 5 bases. Trimming removed 6 bases at V and 6 bases at J, with 12 bases between. Germline CDR1 is SGHDT and CDR2 is YYEEEE. This CDR3 has 12 amino acids. The CDR3 is CASTGGRNGYTF. CDR3 DNA: TGTGCCAGCACCGGGGGACGGAATGGCTACACCTTC.

This clone showed up just a few times. V usage is TRBV6-5 and J usage is TRBJ1-6, with D maybe TRBD1 (6 bases). Trimming pared 6 bases from V and 12 bases from J, leaving 15 bases between. The CDR3 spans 13 residues. The germline gives CDR1 MNHEY, CDR2 SVGAGI. The DNA for the CDR3 is TGTGCCAGCAGACTGGACAGCCAGCGACCCCTCCACTTT. It encodes CASRLDSQRPLHF.

This sequence joins TRBV7-9 and TRBJ1-4; the D is unclear. CDR1 and CDR2 from the germline V gene are SEHNR and FQNEAQ (reference sequence). Trimming left V 0 bases short and J 0 bases short, with 2 bases between. There are 14 residues in the CDR3. The CDR3 coding sequence is TGTGCCAGCAGCTTAGCTGCAACTAATGAAAAACTGTTTTTT. Its translation is CASSLAATNEKLFF.

The chain is built from TRBV7-9 and TRBJ1-2; D is perhaps TRBD1 (6 bases). Trimming shortened V by 6 bases and J by 7 bases, and 15 bases separated the two germline ends. Looked up from germline, CDR1 is SEHNR and CDR2 is FQNEAQ (reference sequence). The CDR3 sequence is 13 residues long. The CDR3 region has the DNA TGTGCCAGCAGAGCCGGGACAACGGGTGGCTACACCTTC. As protein: CASRAGTTGGYTF.

V is TRBV7-9 and J is TRBJ1-1; D is unclear. From germline, CDR1 is SEHNR and CDR2 FQNEAQ (reference sequence). Trimming shortened V by 4 bases and J by 8 bases, and 11 bases separated the two germline ends. The CDR3 has 12 residues. CDR3 bases: TGTGCCAGCAGCTCCCGTGTGGGGGAAGCTTTCTTT. Protein: CASSSRVGEAFF.

The V and J genes are TRBV10-3 and TRBJ2-3; D perhaps matches TRBD2 (5 bases). This CDR3 is 12 amino acids long. V was pared by 5 bases and J by 6 bases, with 9 bases between. CDR1 and CDR2 (germline): ENHRY, SYGVKD. CDR3 nucleotide sequence: TGTGCCATCAGTACAAGGGAGGATACGCAGTATTTT. The encoded protein is CAISTREDTQYF.

The chain combines TRBV19 with TRBJ2-2; a possible D gene is TRBD2 (6 bases). With 5 bases removed from V and 2 bases from J, the gap between germline ends came to 12 bases. Germline V gene sequence: CDR1 LNHDA, CDR2 SQIVND (reference sequence). The CDR3 contains 15 residues. In nucleotides, the CDR3 is TGTGCCAGTAGTCCCCTTAGCGGAAACACCGGGGAGCTGTTTTTT. It yields the protein CASSPLSGNTGELFF.

The J gene is TRBJ1-1, the V gene TRBV27, with 7 bases fitting TRBD1. After removal of 2 bases from V and 1 base from J, the junction contained 1 base not matched to a gene. The CDR3 has 14 residues. The V gene's germline CDR1 is MNHEY and CDR2 SMNVEV (reference sequence). CDR3 DNA sequence: TGTGCCAGCAGTTTAACAGGGGCGAACACTGAAGCTTTCTTT. Translation gives CASSLTGANTEAFF.

The chain is built from TRBV7-9 and TRBJ2-6; TRBD1 aligns across 9 bases. CDR3 length: 18 amino acids. Germline loops: CDR1 SEHNR, CDR2 FQNEAQ (reference sequence). V trimming: 5 bases; J trimming: 0 bases; junction bases outside the gene matches: 8. In nucleotides, the CDR3 is TGTGCCAGCAGCATCCGGGACAGGGACATCTCTGGGGCCAACGTCCTGACTTTC. It translates to CASSIRDRDISGANVLTF.

The CDR3 protein is CASSQDHQGPGEKLFF. CDR3 DNA sequence: TGTGCCAGCAGCCAAGATCATCAGGGTCCAGGCGAAAAACTGTTTTTT. The chain is built from TRBV3-1 (or the pseudogene TRBV3-2) and TRBJ1-4, with D possibly matching TRBD1 (5 bases). Germline CDR1 and CDR2: LGHDT and YNNKEL (reference sequence). Trimming pared 0 bases from V and 8 bases from J, leaving 16 bases between. The CDR3 consists of 16 residues.

This chain connects TRBV27 to TRBJ2-7; D is unresolved. Germline V gene sequence: CDR1 MNHEY, CDR2 SMNVEV (reference sequence). The CDR3 contains 13 residues. Deletions cut 6 bases from V and 6 bases from J, with 15 bases between. CDR3 loop: CASRSPGFAEQYF. In DNA, the CDR3 is TGTGCCAGCAGATCTCCCGGCTTCGCCGAGCAGTACTTC.